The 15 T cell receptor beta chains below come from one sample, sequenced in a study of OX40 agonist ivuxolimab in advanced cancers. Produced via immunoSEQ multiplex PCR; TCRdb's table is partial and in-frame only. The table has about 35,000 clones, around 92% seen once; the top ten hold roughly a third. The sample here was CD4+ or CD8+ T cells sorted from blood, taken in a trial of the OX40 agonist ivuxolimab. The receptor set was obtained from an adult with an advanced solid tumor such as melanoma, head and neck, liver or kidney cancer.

CDR3 residues: CASSLALGLAVYNEQFF. DNA of the CDR3: TGCGCCAGCAGCTTGGCCCTGGGACTAGCTGTCTACAATGAGCAGTTCTTC. The rearrangement uses TRBV5-1 and TRBJ2-1, with 9 bases identical to TRBD2. From germline, CDR1 is SGHRS and CDR2 YFSETQ. The CDR3 loop spans 17 amino acids. V was pared by 0 bases and J by 3 bases, with 7 bases of the junction left unmatched. Full variable domain (remainder filled in from reference TRBV5-1 and TRBJ2-1): KAGVTQTPRYLIKTRGQQVTLSCSPISGHRSVSWYQQTPGQGLQFLFEYFSETQRNKGNFPGRFSGRQFSNSRSEMNVSTLELGDSALYLCASSLALGLAVYNEQFFGPGTRLTVL.

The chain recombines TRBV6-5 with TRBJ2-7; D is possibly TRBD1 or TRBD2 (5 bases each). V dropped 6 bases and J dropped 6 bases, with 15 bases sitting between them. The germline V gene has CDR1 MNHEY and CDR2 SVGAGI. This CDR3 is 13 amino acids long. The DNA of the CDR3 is TGTGCCAGCAGATTTTCAGGGAGTTTCGAGCAGTACTTC. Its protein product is CASRFSGSFEQYF.

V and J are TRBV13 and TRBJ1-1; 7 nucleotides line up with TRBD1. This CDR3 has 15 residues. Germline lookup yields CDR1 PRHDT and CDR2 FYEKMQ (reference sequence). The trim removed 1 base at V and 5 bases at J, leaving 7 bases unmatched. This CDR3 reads CASSLVGGARTEAFF. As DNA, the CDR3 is TGTGCCAGCAGCTTAGTAGGGGGCGCAAGGACTGAAGCTTTCTTT.

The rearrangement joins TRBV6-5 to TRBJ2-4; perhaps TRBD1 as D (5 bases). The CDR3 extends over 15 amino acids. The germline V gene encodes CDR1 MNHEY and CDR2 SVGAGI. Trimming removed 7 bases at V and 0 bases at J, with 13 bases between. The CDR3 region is CASKLTELAKNIQYF. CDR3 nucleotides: TGTGCCAGCAAGTTGACAGAGCTAGCCAAAAACATTCAGTACTTC.

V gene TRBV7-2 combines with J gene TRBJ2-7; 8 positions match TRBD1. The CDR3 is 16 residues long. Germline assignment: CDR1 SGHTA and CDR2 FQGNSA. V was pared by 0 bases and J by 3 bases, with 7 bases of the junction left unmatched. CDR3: CASSLASPGQDYEQYF. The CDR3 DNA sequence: TGTGCCAGCAGCTTAGCTTCTCCGGGACAGGACTACGAGCAGTACTTC. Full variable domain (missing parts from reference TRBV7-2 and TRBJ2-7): GAGVSQSPSNKVTEKGKDVELRCDPISGHTALYWYRQSLGQGLEFLIYFQGNSAPDKSGLPSDRFSAERTGGSVSTLTIQRTQQEDSAVYLCASSLASPGQDYEQYFGPGTRLTVT.

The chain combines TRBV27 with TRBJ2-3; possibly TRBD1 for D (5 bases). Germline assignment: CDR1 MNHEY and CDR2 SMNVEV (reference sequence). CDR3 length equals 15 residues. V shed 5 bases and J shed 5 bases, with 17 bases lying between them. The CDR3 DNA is TGTGCCAGCAGTCCCGTTGGGCAGGGTGGAGATACGCAGTATTTT. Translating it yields CASSPVGQGGDTQYF.

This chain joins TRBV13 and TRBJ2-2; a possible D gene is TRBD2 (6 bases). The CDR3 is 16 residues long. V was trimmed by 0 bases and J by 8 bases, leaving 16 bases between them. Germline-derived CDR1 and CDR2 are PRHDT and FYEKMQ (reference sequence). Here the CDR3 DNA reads TGTGCCAGCAGCTTAGGCCATACGGGAGTTAAAGGGGAGCTGTTTTTT. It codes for CASSLGHTGVKGELFF.

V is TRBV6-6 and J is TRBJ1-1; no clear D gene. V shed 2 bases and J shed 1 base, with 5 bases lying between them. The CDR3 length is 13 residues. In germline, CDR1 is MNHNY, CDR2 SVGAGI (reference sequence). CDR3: CASSYTENTEAFF. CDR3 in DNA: TGTGCCAGCAGTTACACCGAGAACACTGAAGCTTTCTTT.

The CDR3 loop is CASSVVSGSTNTQYF. The CDR3 coding sequence is TGTGCCAGCAGCGTAGTTAGCGGTTCCACGAATACGCAGTATTTT. The chain has TRBV9 and TRBJ2-3; D possibly corresponds to TRBD2 (6 bases). V was cut by 0 bases and J by 7 bases, with 15 bases left in between. Germline CDR1 reads SGDLS; CDR2 reads YYNGEE. The CDR3 spans 15 residues. The full variable domain, with the rest looked up from reference TRBV9 and TRBJ2-3, is DSGVTQTPKHLITATGQRVTLRCSPRSGDLSVYWYQQSLDQGLQFLIQYYNGEERAKGNILERFSAQQFPDLHSELNLSSLELGDSALYFCASSVVSGSTNTQYFGPGTRLTVL.

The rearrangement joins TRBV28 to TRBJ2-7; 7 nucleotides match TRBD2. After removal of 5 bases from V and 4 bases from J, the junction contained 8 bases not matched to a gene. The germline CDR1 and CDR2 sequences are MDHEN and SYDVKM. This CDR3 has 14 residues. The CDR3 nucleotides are TGTGCCAGCAGTAGGGCGGGGGAGGGTTACGAGCAGTACTTC. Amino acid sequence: CASSRAGEGYEQYF.

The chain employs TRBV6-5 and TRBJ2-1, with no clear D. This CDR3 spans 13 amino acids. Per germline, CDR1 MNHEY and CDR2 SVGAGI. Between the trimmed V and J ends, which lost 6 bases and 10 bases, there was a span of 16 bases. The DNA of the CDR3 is TGTGCCAGCAGCCCCAGCGATTTCGTCGAGCAGTTCTTC. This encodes CASSPSDFVEQFF.

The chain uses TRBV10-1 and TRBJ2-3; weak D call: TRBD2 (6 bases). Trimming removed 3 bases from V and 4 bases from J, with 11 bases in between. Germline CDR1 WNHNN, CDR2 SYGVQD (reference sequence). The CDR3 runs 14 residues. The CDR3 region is CASSEGRDPDTQYF. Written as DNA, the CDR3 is TGCGCCAGCAGTGAAGGGCGGGACCCAGATACGCAGTATTTT.

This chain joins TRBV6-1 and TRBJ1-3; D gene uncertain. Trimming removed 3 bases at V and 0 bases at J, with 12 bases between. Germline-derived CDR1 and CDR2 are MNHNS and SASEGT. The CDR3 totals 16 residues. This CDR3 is CASSEGPGSSGNTIYF. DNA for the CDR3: TGTGCCAGCAGTGAGGGCCCAGGCTCCTCTGGAAACACCATATATTTT.

Here the CDR3 DNA reads TGTGCCAGCAGCTTACAGGCCGGTTTAAGCGGAAACACAGATACGCAGTATTTT. It codes for CASSLQAGLSGNTDTQYF. This sequence joins TRBV11-1 and TRBJ2-3, with TRBD2 as a possible D gene (5 bases). CDR3 length: 18 residues. The germline V and J ends were trimmed by 2 bases and 2 bases, with 20 bases remaining between them. Per germline, CDR1 SGHAT and CDR2 FQDESV (reference sequence).

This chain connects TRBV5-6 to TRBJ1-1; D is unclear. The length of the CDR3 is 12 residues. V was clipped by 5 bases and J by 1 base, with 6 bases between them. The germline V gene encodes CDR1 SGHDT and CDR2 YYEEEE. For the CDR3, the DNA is TGTGCCAGCAGAGAGCAGAACACTGAAGCTTTCTTT. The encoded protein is CASREQNTEAFF.